The 18 T cell receptor beta chains below all came from one sample that was sequenced in a study of blood T cell repertoires in COVID-19. The table came from immunoSEQ multiplex PCR; TCRdb's copy has only in-frame clones and leaves some out. This sample has under 300,000 clones, with 80% to 90% found just once. Material for sequencing was peripheral blood. These receptors were taken from a man older than 75 with acute or convalescent COVID-19.

The J gene is TRBJ1-2, the V gene TRBV10-3; a weak D match, TRBD1 (5 bases). Trimming took off 3 bases at V and 5 bases at J, with 16 bases between the two ends. CDR3 length equals 15 residues. Germline CDR1 and CDR2: ENHRY and SYGVKD. The CDR3 DNA reads as TGTGCCATCAGTGAATCCCAGGGATTCGGGTATGGCTACACCTTC. This encodes CAISESQGFGYGYTF.

This sequence joins TRBV15 and TRBJ2-7; 7 nucleotides agree with TRBD1. The CDR3 has 16 amino acids. The germline CDR1 and CDR2 sequences are LNHNV and YYDKDF (reference sequence). V shed 5 bases, J shed 3 bases, and the junction held 13 bases outside the gene matches. CDR3 nucleotides: TGTGCCACCAGCCGCCCAGGGACAGTTTCCATCTACGAGCAGTACTTC. Translated: CATSRPGTVSIYEQYF.

The chain joins TRBV4-2 to TRBJ2-7, with 7 bases matching TRBD1. The germline V gene encodes CDR1 LGHNA and CDR2 YNFKEQ. J lost 1 base, V lost 1 base, and 4 bases had no gene match. The CDR3 has 15 residues. CDR3 sequence: CASSQAEGQSYEQYF. The CDR3 nucleotides are TGTGCCAGCAGCCAAGCAGAGGGACAGTCCTACGAGCAGTACTTC.

The chain uses TRBV5-6 and TRBJ2-1, with D maybe TRBD1 (5 bases). The CDR3 loop spans 14 amino acids. The germline V gene encodes CDR1 SGHDT and CDR2 YYEEEE. V shed 0 bases and J shed 6 bases, with 10 bases lying between them. The CDR3 coding sequence is TGTGCCAGCAGCTTGGCAGGGTTAGGCAATGAGCAGTTCTTC. Encoded protein: CASSLAGLGNEQFF. Full variable domain (outside the CDR3, taken from reference TRBV5-6 and TRBJ2-1): DAGVTQSPTHLIKTRGQQVTLRCSPKSGHDTVSWYQQALGQGPQFIFQYYEEEERQRGNFPDRFSGHQFPNYSSELNVNALLLGDSALYLCASSLAGLGNEQFFGPGTRLTVL.

V and J are TRBV18 and TRBJ1-1; TRBD1 aligns across 7 bases. With 4 bases clipped from V and 8 bases from J, the junction kept 4 bases outside the gene matches. Germline lookup yields CDR1 KGHSH and CDR2 LQKENI. The CDR3 contains 12 residues. The chain's CDR3 is CASSQLTGEAFF. The CDR3 DNA follows: TGTGCCAGCTCACAATTGACAGGGGAAGCTTTCTTT.

V gene TRBV29-1 combines with J gene TRBJ2-5; D is perhaps TRBD1 (6 bases). V was pared by 3 bases and J by 5 bases, with 10 bases between. Germline V CDR1 and CDR2: SQVTM, ANQGSEA. This CDR3 is 12 amino acids long. CDR3 DNA: TGCAGCGTTGAGGCAGGGGCGGAGACCCAGTACTTC. This encodes CSVEAGAETQYF.

In the case of this clone: The sample carries other DNA sequences with the same CDR3. The V call is TRBV5-6, the J call TRBJ1-1; TRBD1 is a possible D gene (6 bases). V dropped 4 bases and J dropped 5 bases, with 12 bases sitting between them. The CDR3 is 13 residues long. The V gene's germline CDR1 is SGHDT and CDR2 YYEEEE. The CDR3 loop is CASSGDKRTEAFF. CDR3 in DNA: TGTGCCAGCAGCGGGGACAAGAGGACTGAAGCTTTCTTT.

In its sample, this clone was seen once. This chain links TRBV5-1 with TRBJ1-1; 7 bases agree with TRBD1. The CDR3 covers 15 residues. The germline V gene has CDR1 SGHRS and CDR2 YFSETQ. V was clipped by 0 bases and J by 9 bases; unmatched bases: 11. CDR3 in DNA: TGCGCCAGCAGCTTGGGGGGCGGGACAGACCTTAAAGCTTTCTTT. It encodes CASSLGGGTDLKAFF. Together with reference TRBV5-1 and TRBJ1-1, the CDR3 gives the full variable domain: KAGVTQTPRYLIKTRGQQVTLSCSPISGHRSVSWYQQTPGQGLQFLFEYFSETQRNKGNFPGRFSGRQFSNSRSEMNVSTLELGDSALYLCASSLGGGTDLKAFFGQGTRLTVV.

This chain connects TRBV5-4 to TRBJ2-5; the match to TRBD2 covers 8 bases. This CDR3 region has 14 residues. The germline CDR1 and CDR2 sequences are SGHNT and YYREEE (reference sequence). V dropped 4 bases and J dropped 7; count of bases not matched to a gene: 9. CDR3 DNA sequence: TGTGCCAGCAGCACGGGACTAGGAACGTCGACCCAGTACTTC. Protein product: CASSTGLGTSTQYF. Full variable domain (remainder filled in from reference TRBV5-4 and TRBJ2-5): ETGVTQSPTHLIKTRGQQVTLRCSSQSGHNTVSWYQQALGQGPQFIFQYYREEENGRGNFPPRFSGLQFPNYSSELNVNALELDDSALYLCASSTGLGTSTQYFGPGTRLLVL.

The gene calls are TRBV7-2 and TRBJ1-2; no definite D call. The CDR3 runs to 13 residues. The V and J ends lost 5 bases and 1 base respectively, with 8 bases between them. Looked up from germline, CDR1 is SGHTA and CDR2 is FQGNSA. The chain's CDR3 is CASSDQVNYGYTF. CDR3 DNA sequence: TGTGCCAGCAGCGACCAGGTTAACTATGGCTACACCTTC.

The count of this clone is one. The V and J genes are TRBV6-5 and TRBJ2-7; TRBD1 agrees at 7 bases. Per the germline V gene, CDR1 is MNHEY and CDR2 is SVGAGI. J gave up 1 base and V 5 bases, and 5 bases lay outside the gene matches. This CDR3 is 14 amino acids long. The CDR3 spells CASSPTGPSYEQYF. The CDR3 coding sequence is TGTGCCAGCAGTCCGACAGGGCCTTCCTACGAGCAGTACTTC.

The genes are TRBV15 and TRBJ1-2; D is perhaps TRBD1 (5 bases). This CDR3 contains 15 residues. The germline V gene encodes CDR1 LNHNV and CDR2 YYDKDF (reference sequence). Trimming removed 0 bases from V and 3 bases from J, with 11 bases in between. CDR3 nucleotide sequence: TGTGCCACCAGCAGAGATCGACAGAGGTACTATGGCTACACCTTC. Translating gives CATSRDRQRYYGYTF.

This chain joins TRBV23-1 and TRBJ1-2; 9 bases are shared with TRBD1. TRBV23-1 is labeled an ORF, and its function is uncertain. The CDR3 is made up of 17 amino acids. Trimming cost V 6 bases and J 2 bases; bases outside gene matches: 13. The CDR3 sequence is CASSRTAWDRVNYGYTF. The CDR3 DNA reads TGCGCCAGCAGCCGAACGGCCTGGGACAGGGTGAACTATGGCTACACCTTC.

The chain employs TRBV30 and TRBJ2-3; D perhaps matches TRBD1 (6 bases). Germline CDR1 reads GTSNPN; CDR2 reads SVGIG (reference sequence). V was trimmed by 0 bases and J by 4 bases, leaving 11 bases between them. The CDR3 has 14 residues. Here the CDR3 reads CAWSVGGISDTQYF. CDR3 nucleotides: TGTGCCTGGAGTGTTGGGGGCATCTCAGATACGCAGTATTTT.

The CDR3 is CAISDTGVSNQPQHF. Written as DNA, the CDR3 is TGTGCCATCAGTGACACAGGAGTTAGCAATCAGCCCCAGCATTTT. V gene TRBV10-3 combines with J gene TRBJ1-5, with D perhaps matching TRBD1 (5 bases). V shed 3 bases and J shed 0 bases, with 9 bases lying between them. In germline, CDR1 is ENHRY, CDR2 SYGVKD. The CDR3 contains 15 residues.

The V call is TRBV7-9, the J call TRBJ2-2; 14 nucleotides line up with TRBD2. J was trimmed by 0 bases and V by 8 bases; bases with no gene match: 2. Germline CDR1 is SEHNR and CDR2 is FQNEAQ (reference sequence). This CDR3 spans 16 amino acids. CDR3 nucleotides: TGTGCCAGCCTGACTAGCGGGGGGGCGAACACCGGGGAGCTGTTTTTT. Translation: CASLTSGGANTGELFF.

This chain connects TRBV5-1 to TRBJ2-2; 12 nucleotides line up with TRBD2. The CDR3 consists of 16 residues. V was clipped by 4 bases and J by 2 bases; unmatched bases: 3. Germline CDR1 and CDR2: SGHRS and YFSETQ. The DNA of the CDR3 is TGCGCCAGCAGCATACTAGCGGGAGGCAACACCGGGGAGCTGTTTTTT. Its protein product is CASSILAGGNTGELFF.

The chain has TRBV7-9 and TRBJ2-5, with 9 bases lining up with TRBD1. J lost 5 bases, V lost 0 bases, and 4 bases had no gene match. The length of the CDR3 is 15 residues. From germline, CDR1 is SEHNR and CDR2 FQNEAQ (reference sequence). For the CDR3, the DNA is TGTGCCAGCAGCTTAGCCGGGACAGGGAGTGAGACCCAGTACTTC. It is translated as CASSLAGTGSETQYF.